The 17 T cell receptor beta chains given below trace back to one sample, sequenced in a study of cytomegalovirus exposure and HLA in healthy donors. Amplification used 60 Vbeta primers and 13 Jbeta primers. The protocol was immunoSEQ multiplex PCR, while the TCRdb copy is restricted to in-frame clones and leaves out a portion. This table holds around 76,000 clones, over 60% found once. The specimen sequenced was PBMCs. The receptors stem from a man in his forties or fifties in good health and CMV-seropositive.

The rearrangement uses TRBV19 and TRBJ1-1, with 9 bases identical to TRBD1. The CDR3 length is 14 residues. V trimming: 7 bases; J trimming: 1 base; junction bases outside the gene matches: 4. Germline assignment: CDR1 LNHDA and CDR2 SQIVND (reference sequence). This CDR3 reads CASTPQGANTEAFF. CDR3 bases: TGTGCCAGTACCCCACAGGGGGCGAACACTGAAGCTTTCTTT.

The chain combines TRBV7-6 with TRBJ1-3, with 7 positions matching TRBD1. This CDR3 spans 15 amino acids. Germline V gene data show CDR1 as SGHVS and CDR2 as FNYEAQ. With 1 base clipped from V and 2 bases from J, the junction kept 2 bases outside the gene matches. CDR3 bases: TGTGCCAGCAGCTTAGGAGGGACAGCTGGAAACACCATATATTTT. Encoded protein: CASSLGGTAGNTIYF.

This clone was seen once. The gene calls are TRBV5-1 and TRBJ2-3; 8 nucleotides line up with TRBD1. This CDR3 region has 17 residues. In germline, CDR1 is SGHRS, CDR2 YFSETQ. Trimming at V came to 4 bases and at J to 5 bases, leaving 15 bases not matched to a gene. The CDR3 loop reads CASSAEGRGRQGDTQYF. CDR3 bases: TGCGCCAGCAGCGCCGAGGGCAGGGGGCGCCAAGGAGATACGCAGTATTTT. Drawing the rest from reference TRBV5-1 and TRBJ2-3, the complete variable domain is KAGVTQTPRYLIKTRGQQVTLSCSPISGHRSVSWYQQTPGQGLQFLFEYFSETQRNKGNFPGRFSGRQFSNSRSEMNVSTLELGDSALYLCASSAEGRGRQGDTQYFGPGTRLTVL.

This clone was observed at least ten times. The rearrangement joins TRBV5-8 to TRBJ2-1, with D possibly TRBD1 on 5 matching bases. Germline CDR1 is SGHTS and CDR2 is YDEGEE. Trimming removed 4 bases at V and 0 bases at J, with 14 bases between. This CDR3 is 16 amino acids long. The CDR3 nucleotides are TGTGCCAGCAGCCATGACAGTCTAAGCTCCTACAATGAGCAGTTCTTC. Amino acid sequence: CASSHDSLSSYNEQFF.

This clone was recorded a few times. The chain combines TRBV7-6 with TRBJ2-7; the match to TRBD1 covers 11 bases. Germline CDR1 and CDR2: SGHVS and FNYEAQ. This CDR3 has 15 residues. V lost 5 bases to trimming and J lost 5 bases; unmatched junction nucleotides: 8. CDR3 amino acids: CASSMTGQGANEQYF. DNA for the CDR3: TGTGCCAGCAGCATGACTGGACAGGGGGCAAACGAGCAGTACTTC.

This sequence joins TRBV19 and TRBJ2-3; D perhaps matches TRBD2 (6 bases). Germline CDR1 and CDR2: LNHDA and SQIVND (reference sequence). V lost 6 bases, J lost 4 bases, and 14 bases lay in between. The CDR3 has 14 residues. For the CDR3, the DNA is TGTGCCAGTAGCGTGGGGGGTAGAGCAGATACGCAGTATTTT. This codes for CASSVGGRADTQYF.

This clone was seen a single time. The chain carries TRBV5-1 and TRBJ1-4, with 7 bases fitting TRBD1. CDR3 length: 19 residues. Germline loops: CDR1 SGHRS, CDR2 YFSETQ. Trimming cost V 6 bases and J 0 bases; bases outside gene matches: 17. Here the CDR3 DNA reads TGCGCCAGCACATGGCCAACCCCGGGACAGATTGCAACTAATGAAAAACTGTTTTTT. As protein: CASTWPTPGQIATNEKLFF.

This clone showed up just once. The CDR3 coding sequence is TGTGCCAGTAGTACCACCCAGGTGAACACCGGGGAGCTGTTTTTT. It specifies CASSTTQVNTGELFF. This chain links TRBV19 with TRBJ2-2; unclear D gene. V lost 4 bases and J lost 1, with 10 bases in between. CDR1 LNHDA and CDR2 SQIVND come from the germline V gene (reference sequence). CDR3 size: 15 residues.

The rearrangement uses TRBV25-1 and TRBJ1-2; perhaps TRBD1 as D (6 bases). CDR3 size: 13 residues. Trimming pared 4 bases from V and 8 bases from J, leaving 14 bases between. Per the germline V gene, CDR1 is MGHDK and CDR2 is SYGVNS. CDR3 DNA sequence: TGTGCCAGCAGTGGGGGGCTCTCCGTGGGCTACACCTTC. Translated: CASSGGLSVGYTF.

The rearrangement uses TRBV5-1 and TRBJ1-1; TRBD1 is a possible D gene (5 bases). V dropped 1 base and J dropped 2 bases, with 12 bases sitting between them. This CDR3 has 15 amino acids. Germline assignment: CDR1 SGHRS and CDR2 YFSETQ. CDR3 coding DNA: TGCGCCAGCAGCTTGTTGGGCGGGGGAAACACTGAAGCTTTCTTT. Residues: CASSLLGGGNTEAFF.

The chain recombines TRBV4-3 with TRBJ2-7; 7 nucleotides match TRBD1. Germline CDR1 LGHNA, CDR2 YSLEER. This CDR3 has 19 residues. With V trimmed by 3 bases and J by 3 bases, 20 bases remained unmatched. CDR3 sequence: CASSQALGGAQGTHYEQYF. The CDR3 bases are TGCGCCAGCAGCCAGGCCTTGGGTGGGGCACAGGGGACGCACTACGAGCAGTACTTC.

The chain recombines TRBV29-1 with TRBJ2-3; 9 bases are a match to TRBD2. Looked up from germline, CDR1 is SQVTM and CDR2 is ANQGSEA. The CDR3 runs 15 residues. The V gene end was trimmed by 7 bases and the J gene end by 3 bases; junction bases not matched to a gene: 11. CDR3: CSARGSGGSTDTQYF. The CDR3 DNA follows: TGCAGCGCCCGAGGGAGCGGGGGGTCTACAGATACGCAGTATTTT.

The chain links TRBV5-6 to TRBJ2-7, with D uncertain. Germline loops: CDR1 SGHDT, CDR2 YYEEEE. Trimming shortened V by 0 bases and J by 3 bases, and 10 bases separated the two germline ends. There are 14 residues in the CDR3. The CDR3 DNA sequence: TGTGCCAGCAGCTTGGTGGGCAGACACTACGAGCAGTACTTC. Translating it yields CASSLVGRHYEQYF.

The chain joins TRBV27 to TRBJ1-5, with D perhaps matching TRBD1 (5 bases). V lost 4 bases and J 0 bases, leaving 19 bases between the germline ends. CDR1 and CDR2 from the germline V gene are MNHEY and SMNVEV (reference sequence). The length of the CDR3 is 18 residues. The CDR3 nucleotides read TGTGCCAGCAGTTCTATCCCGGGTGGGGGGGTTAGCAATCAGCCCCAGCATTTT. Its translation is CASSSIPGGGVSNQPQHF.

This clone was detected only a few times. The rearrangement joins TRBV30 to TRBJ2-1; TRBD1 matches 7 bases. Trimming removed 5 bases from V and 0 bases from J; junction bases left unmatched: 4. Germline-derived CDR1 and CDR2 are GTSNPN and SVGIG (reference sequence). This CDR3 has 14 residues. The CDR3 region has the DNA TGTGCCTGGTTCCGGGACAGCTCCTACAATGAGCAGTTCTTC. Its protein product is CAWFRDSSYNEQFF.

The V call is TRBV18, the J call TRBJ1-1; 7 nucleotides match TRBD1. V gave up 3 bases and J gave up 6 bases; unmatched junction bases: 10. In germline, CDR1 is KGHSH, CDR2 LQKENI. The CDR3 has 15 residues. The CDR3 reads CASSPTTGRIAEAFF. The DNA for the CDR3 is TGTGCCAGCTCACCGACGACAGGGCGAATAGCTGAAGCTTTCTTT.

This chain joins TRBV5-5 and TRBJ1-1, with D possibly being TRBD1 (5 bases). This CDR3 comprises 15 residues. V shed 1 base and J shed 1 base, with 11 bases lying between them. From germline, CDR1 is SGHKS and CDR2 YYEKEE (reference sequence). The CDR3 loop is CASSLTGSQNTEAFF. The CDR3 DNA sequence: TGTGCCAGCAGCTTGACAGGCTCCCAGAACACTGAAGCTTTCTTT.